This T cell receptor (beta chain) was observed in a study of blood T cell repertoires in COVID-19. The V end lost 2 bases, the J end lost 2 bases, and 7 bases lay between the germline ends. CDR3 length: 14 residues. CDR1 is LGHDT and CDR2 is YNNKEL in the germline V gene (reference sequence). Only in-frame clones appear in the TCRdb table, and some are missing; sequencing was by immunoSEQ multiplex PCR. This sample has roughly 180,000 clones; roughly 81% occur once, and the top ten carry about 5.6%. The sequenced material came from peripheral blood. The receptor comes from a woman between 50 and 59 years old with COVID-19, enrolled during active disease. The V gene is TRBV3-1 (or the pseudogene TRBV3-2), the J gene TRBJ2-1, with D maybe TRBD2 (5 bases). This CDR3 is CASSQTGTYNEQFF. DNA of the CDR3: TGTGCCAGCAGCCAAACCGGGACCTACAATGAGCAGTTCTTC.